This T cell receptor (beta chain) was identified in a study of tumor and adjacent non-tumor tissue in lung cancer (dated by TCRdb to about 2018). With regard to the full study: Patients with adenocarcinoma (roughly 12), squamous cell carcinoma (2) and small cell lung cancer (1) were included in the cohort. Among the approximately 15 patients, ages ranged from roughly 30 to 76 years, some 10 were men and 5 were women, and disease was TNM stage I to III. Sequencing produced 130,000,000 or so productive TCRbeta reads in total, an average of about 3.8 million reads per sample. The study compared bulk TCRbeta repertoires between lung tumor tissue and matched distant non-tumor lung tissue from over 13 lung cancer patients. For each patient, one tumor sample and one normal lung sample were taken, giving thirty paired specimens that underwent TCRbeta CDR3 sequencing. Results and caveats for the whole study, not just this receptor: TCR diversity was significantly higher in younger patients, and higher tumor TCR diversity was associated with shorter overall and disease-free survival. Neither the sequencing platform nor unique molecular identifiers are named or mentioned anywhere in the methods. With only about 16 patients in the cohort, the authors noted that larger samples and more detailed clinical data are needed. In normal lung, the top 100 clones accounted for a significantly larger cumulative share of the repertoire than in tumor tissue. TCR diversity (inverse Simpson) was significantly higher in tumor than in normal lung tissue (around 460 vs 160, P = 0.0075, Mann-Whitney U test). Peripheral blood was not sequenced, so blood TCRbeta repertoires were not examined in the lung cancer patients of the study.

The germline V gene specifies MGHRA as CDR1 and YSYEKL as CDR2. The CDR3 spans 15 residues, from the cysteine through the phenylalanine. Only the CDR3 region is kept as DNA, spanning 45 bases read in frame from base 1. Worth noting for this clonotype: No antigen is known for it. Mismatch with germline at one junction end may stem from a read error.

Library preparation used multiplex PCR. The listed sequencing device is Illumina HiSeq 2500. TCRbeta libraries were constructed through three rounds of nested PCR with primers (Table S4) according to protocols adapted from ARM-PCR. Before sequencing, PCR products in the 200-500 bp range were cut out of the gel and cleaned up using the QIAquick gel extraction kit. On the authors' methods: Trimmomatic was used to clean the reads, FLASH merged the cleaned reads into complete CDR3 sequences, and MiTCR assigned the sequences to V(D)J germline segments. Clonal diversity was calculated as the inverse Simpson's index using VDJtools. A read counted as productive if the sequence was in-frame and lacked a premature stop codon. The public reads were reprocessed in TCRdb via fastp at Q25 and MiXCR, keeping in-frame beta chains. Rows are unified per CDR3 protein, each entry keeping the most common DNA and genes. The V and J calls were not made by the authors but by TCRdb's processing. Here the sample has 94,000 or so distinct CDR3 sequences; around 80% occur a single time. The ten most abundant clones make up 20% to 25% of the sample.

Bulk unsorted tissue served as the source for RNA extraction, and RNA quality was assessed using a NanoDrop ND-1000 and an Agilent 2100. For the normal lung samples, distant non-tumor tissue was collected more than 3 cm away from the tumor edge. Donors were newly diagnosed lung cancer patients admitted for thoracic surgery in China between August and November 2014, without prior chemotherapy. The study excluded patients who had received radiotherapy or chemotherapy before or who had another cancer at the same time. Surgical tissue pieces of roughly 1-2.2 cm3 were preserved in RNAlater solution and stored at -80 °C until use.

The sequence derives from a woman in her fifties or sixties with non-small cell lung cancer. Sequencing was done on a sample of distant non-tumor lung tissue. The sequence joins TRBV4-1 to TRBJ2-7, with the D call tentatively TRBD1 or TRBD2, each fitting 5 bases. In nucleotide form, the sequence is TGCGCCGGCAGACAACCCGGGACGAACTCCTACGAGCGGTACTTC. Translated, it gives CAGRQPGTNSYERYF.